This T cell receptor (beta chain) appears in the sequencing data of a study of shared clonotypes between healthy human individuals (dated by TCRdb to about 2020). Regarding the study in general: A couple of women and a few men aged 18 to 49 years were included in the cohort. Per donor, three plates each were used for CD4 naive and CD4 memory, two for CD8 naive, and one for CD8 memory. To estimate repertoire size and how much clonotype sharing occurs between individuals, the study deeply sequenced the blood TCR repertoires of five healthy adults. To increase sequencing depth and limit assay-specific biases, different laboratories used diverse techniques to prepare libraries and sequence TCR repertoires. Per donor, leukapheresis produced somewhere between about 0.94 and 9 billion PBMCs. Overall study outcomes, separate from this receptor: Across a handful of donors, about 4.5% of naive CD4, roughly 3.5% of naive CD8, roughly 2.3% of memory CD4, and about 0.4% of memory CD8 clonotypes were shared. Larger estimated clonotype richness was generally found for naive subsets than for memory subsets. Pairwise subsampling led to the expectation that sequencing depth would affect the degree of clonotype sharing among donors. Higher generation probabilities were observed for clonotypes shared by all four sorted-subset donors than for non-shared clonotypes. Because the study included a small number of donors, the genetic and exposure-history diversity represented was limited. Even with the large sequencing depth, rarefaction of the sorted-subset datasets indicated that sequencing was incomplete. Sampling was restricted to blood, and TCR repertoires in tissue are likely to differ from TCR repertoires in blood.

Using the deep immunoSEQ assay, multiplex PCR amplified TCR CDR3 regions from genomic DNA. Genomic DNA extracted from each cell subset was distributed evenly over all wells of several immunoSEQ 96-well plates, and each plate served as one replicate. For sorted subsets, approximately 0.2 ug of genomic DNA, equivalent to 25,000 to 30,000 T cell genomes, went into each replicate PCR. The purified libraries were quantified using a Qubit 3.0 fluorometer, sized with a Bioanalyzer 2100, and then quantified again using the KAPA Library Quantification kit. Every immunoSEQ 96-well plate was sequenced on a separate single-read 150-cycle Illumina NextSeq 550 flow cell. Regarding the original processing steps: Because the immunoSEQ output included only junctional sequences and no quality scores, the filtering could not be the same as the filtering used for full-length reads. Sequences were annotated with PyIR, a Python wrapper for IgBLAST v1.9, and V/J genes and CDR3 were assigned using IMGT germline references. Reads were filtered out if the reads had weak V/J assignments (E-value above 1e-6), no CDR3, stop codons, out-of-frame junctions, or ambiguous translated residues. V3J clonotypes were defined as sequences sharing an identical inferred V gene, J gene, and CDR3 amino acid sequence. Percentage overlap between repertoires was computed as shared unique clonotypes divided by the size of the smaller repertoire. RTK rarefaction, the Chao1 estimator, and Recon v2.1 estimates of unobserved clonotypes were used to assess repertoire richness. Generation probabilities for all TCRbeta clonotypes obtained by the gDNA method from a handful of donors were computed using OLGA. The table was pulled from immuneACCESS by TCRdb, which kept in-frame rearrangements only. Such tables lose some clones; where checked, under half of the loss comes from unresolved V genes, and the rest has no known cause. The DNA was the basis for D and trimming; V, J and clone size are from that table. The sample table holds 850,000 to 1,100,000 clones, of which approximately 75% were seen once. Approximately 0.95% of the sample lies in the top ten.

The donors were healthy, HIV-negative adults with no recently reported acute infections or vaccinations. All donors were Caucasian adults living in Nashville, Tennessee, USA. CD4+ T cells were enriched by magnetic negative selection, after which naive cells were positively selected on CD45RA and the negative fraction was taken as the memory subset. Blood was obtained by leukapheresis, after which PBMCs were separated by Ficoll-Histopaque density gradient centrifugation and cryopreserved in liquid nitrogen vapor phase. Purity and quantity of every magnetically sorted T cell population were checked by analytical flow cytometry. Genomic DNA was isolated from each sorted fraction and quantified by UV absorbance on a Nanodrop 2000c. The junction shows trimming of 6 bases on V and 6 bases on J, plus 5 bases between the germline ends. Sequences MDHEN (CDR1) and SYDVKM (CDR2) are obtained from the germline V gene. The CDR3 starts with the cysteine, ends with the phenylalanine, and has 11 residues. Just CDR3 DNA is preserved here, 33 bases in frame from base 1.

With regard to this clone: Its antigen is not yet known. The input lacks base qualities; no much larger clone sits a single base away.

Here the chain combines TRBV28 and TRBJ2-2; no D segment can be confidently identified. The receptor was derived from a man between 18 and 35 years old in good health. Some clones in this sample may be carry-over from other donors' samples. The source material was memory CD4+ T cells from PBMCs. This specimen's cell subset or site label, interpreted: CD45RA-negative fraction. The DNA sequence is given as TGTGCCAGCAGCCGGGCCGGGGAGCTGTTTTTT. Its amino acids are CASSRAGELFF. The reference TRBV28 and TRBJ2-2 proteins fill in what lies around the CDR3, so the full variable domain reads DVKVTQSSRYLVKRTGEKVFLECVQDMDHENMFWYRQDPGLGLRLIYFSYDVKMKEKGDIPEGYSVSREKKERFSLILESASTNQTSMYLCASSRAGELFFGEGSRLTVL.